This paragraph covers one T cell receptor beta chain sequence. This record belongs to a study of blood T cell repertoires in COVID-19. Sequencing used immunoSEQ multiplex PCR; TCRdb keeps in-frame clones, though not all of them. The sample holds 120,000 to 150,000 clones, around 84% seen once. This CDR3 is 15 amino acids long. Between the trimmed V and J ends, which lost 4 bases and 0 bases, there was a span of 10 bases. Germline CDR1 and CDR2: SEHNR and FQNEAQ (reference sequence). The sample taken for sequencing was peripheral blood. The sequence was obtained from a human donor in a cohort sampled during active COVID-19. This chain uses TRBV7-9 with TRBJ1-5; D may be TRBD1 (6 bases). DNA for the CDR3: TGTGCCAGCAGCTCGGGACAATATAGCAATCAGCCCCAGCATTTT. It encodes CASSSGQYSNQPQHF.